This T cell receptor beta chain is from a study of shared clonotypes between healthy human individuals. Comments on this clone: Its antigen is not identified.

Original analysis: Junction-only sequences without quality scores were provided by ImmunoSEQ, so filtering was different. TCRdb keeps only in-frame clones here, not all; method: immunoSEQ multiplex PCR. V and J calls and clone size come straight from that table; D and trimming were deduced from the DNA. Of 660,000 or so clones in the sample, approximately 96% were seen once. General observations from the study: Expectations were that clonotype sharing among donors would be affected by sequencing depth.

Only CD45RO-negative cells positively selected for CCR7 counted as naive CD8 cells, so terminally differentiated effector memory CD45RA+ cells were excluded. The sequenced sample consisted of naive CD8+ T cells sorted from blood. This clonotype originated in a woman aged 25 to 39 in good health.

CDR3 in DNA: TGTGCCAGCAGTCCATCGTCCGGGCAGGTTGTTCAGCCCCAGCATTTT. Its protein is CASSPSSGQVVQPQHF. The V gene is TRBV27, the J gene TRBJ1-5; D ambiguous. CDR1 is MNHEY, CDR2 SMNVEV, per germline (reference sequence). Deletions cut 5 bases from V and 6 bases from J, with 20 bases between. The CDR3 is 16 amino acids.